Listed below are T cell receptor beta chains from one sample, sequenced in a study of control samples from healthy donors and cancer patients. Measured with immunoSEQ multiplex PCR; TCRdb has only the in-frame clones, and not every one. Here the sample spans about 98,000 clones, approximately 80% being singletons. The sample consisted of blood. These receptor sequences come from a woman in her twenties or thirties in good health. CDR3s include the opening cysteine and the closing phenylalanine or tryptophan. The order of the fields is V gene, J gene, CDR3 protein.

>TRBV19|TRBJ2-1
CASSIAVASEQFF
>TRBV6-5|TRBJ1-5
CASSAGRELPQHF
>TRBV3-1/TRBV3-2|TRBJ1-3
CASSQGQVSGNTIYF
>TRBV20-1|TRBJ1-1
CSAPGGTEAFF
>TRBV9|TRBJ2-3
CASSVEETSTDTQYF
>TRBV5-1|TRBJ1-2
CASSLAGTGVVYGYTF
>TRBV5-4|TRBJ1-2
CASSPPYRQGTFGYTF
>TRBV10-1|TRBJ1-2
CASSLDRESGYTF
>TRBV27|TRBJ2-1
CASSLGVAGVYEQFF
>TRBV5-1|TRBJ2-5
CASRPGLAGVQTQYF
>TRBV6-5|TRBJ1-1
CASSSVGTEAFF
>TRBV27|TRBJ2-7
CASETGTSESYEQYF
>TRBV12-3/TRBV12-4|TRBJ1-1
CASSLKRDTEAFF
>TRBV11-2|TRBJ2-3
CASSLWASGEADTQYF
>TRBV5-1|TRBJ2-6
CASSFRTGGSGANVLTF
>TRBV12-3/TRBV12-4|TRBJ1-1
CASSLSGTPEAFF
>TRBV27|TRBJ2-5
CASSLGQETQYF
>TRBV5-1|TRBJ1-2
CASSLDINYGYTF
>TRBV27|TRBJ2-7
CASSLSLPQDRGRPYEQYF
>TRBV18|TRBJ2-7
CASSVTPGGLDRAYF
>TRBV7-8|TRBJ1-2
CASSLSPGRLGYTF
>TRBV6-6|TRBJ2-7
CASSPPGLTSYEQYF
>TRBV7-8|TRBJ2-4
CASSPTRVLAKNIQYF
>TRBV2|TRBJ2-7
CASSEVKGQYEQYF
>TRBV7-8|TRBJ2-1
CASSFGRELVQFF
>TRBV6-5|TRBJ2-7
CASKRFPYEQYF
>TRBV30|TRBJ2-7
CAWRSNKYEQYF
>TRBV30|TRBJ2-7
CASGWLGYEQYF
>TRBV15|TRBJ1-2
CATSRDGTPNYGYTF
>TRBV18|TRBJ2-3
CASSPTRTGGHTDTQYF
>TRBV12-5|TRBJ1-2
CASGLDVGISGYTF
>TRBV5-4|TRBJ1-1
CASSSSTGTEAFF